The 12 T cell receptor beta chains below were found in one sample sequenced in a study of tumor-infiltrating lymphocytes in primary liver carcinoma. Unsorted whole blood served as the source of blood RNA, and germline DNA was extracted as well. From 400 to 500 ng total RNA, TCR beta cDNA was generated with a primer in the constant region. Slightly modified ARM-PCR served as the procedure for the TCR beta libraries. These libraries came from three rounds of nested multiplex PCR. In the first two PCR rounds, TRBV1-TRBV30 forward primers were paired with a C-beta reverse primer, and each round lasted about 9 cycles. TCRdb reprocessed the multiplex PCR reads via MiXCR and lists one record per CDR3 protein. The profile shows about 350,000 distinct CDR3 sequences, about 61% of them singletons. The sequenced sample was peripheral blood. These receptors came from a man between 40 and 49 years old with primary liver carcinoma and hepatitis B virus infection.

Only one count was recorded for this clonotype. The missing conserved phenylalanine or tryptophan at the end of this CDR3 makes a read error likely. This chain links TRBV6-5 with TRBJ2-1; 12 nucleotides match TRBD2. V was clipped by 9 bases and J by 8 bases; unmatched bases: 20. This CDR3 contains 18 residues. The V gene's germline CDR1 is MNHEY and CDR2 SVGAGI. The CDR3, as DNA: TGTGCCAGTAGTCCACGATACCGACTAGCGGGAGAAACACATGAGCAGTTCTTA. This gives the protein CASSPRYRLAGETHEQFL.

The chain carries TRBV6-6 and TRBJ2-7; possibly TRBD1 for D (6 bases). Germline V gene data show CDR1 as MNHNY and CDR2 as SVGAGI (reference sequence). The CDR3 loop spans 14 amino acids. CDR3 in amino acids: CESSYTKQGYEQYF. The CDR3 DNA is TGTGAAAGCAGTTACACAAAACAGGGCTACGAGCAGTACTTC.

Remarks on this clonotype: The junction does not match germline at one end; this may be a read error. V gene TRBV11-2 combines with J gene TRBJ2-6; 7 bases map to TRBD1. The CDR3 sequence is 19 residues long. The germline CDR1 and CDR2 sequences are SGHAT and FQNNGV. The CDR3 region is CASSLIGQGQCTGANVLTF. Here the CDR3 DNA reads TGTGCCAGCAGCTTAATAGGCCAGGGACAGTGTACTGGGGCAAACGTCCTGACTTTC.

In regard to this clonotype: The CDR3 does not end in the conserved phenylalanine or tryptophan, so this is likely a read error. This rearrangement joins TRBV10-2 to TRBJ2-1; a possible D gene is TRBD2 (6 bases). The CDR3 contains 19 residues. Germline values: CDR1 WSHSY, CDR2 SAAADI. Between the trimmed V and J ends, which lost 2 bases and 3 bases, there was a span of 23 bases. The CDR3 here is CASSEDLREASLYYNEQFS. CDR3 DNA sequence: TGCGCCAGCAGTGAGGACTTAAGGGAGGCGTCCCTCTACTACAATGAGCAGTTCTCC.

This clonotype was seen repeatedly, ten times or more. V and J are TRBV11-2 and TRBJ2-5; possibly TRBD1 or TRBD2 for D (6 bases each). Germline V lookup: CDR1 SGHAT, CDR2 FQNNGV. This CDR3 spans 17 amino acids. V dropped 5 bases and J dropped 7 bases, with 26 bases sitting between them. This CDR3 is CASSGWTTGSSRGTQYF. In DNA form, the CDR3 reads TGTGCCAGCAGCGGTTGGACTACAGGGTCCTCAAGGGGGACCCAGTACTTC.

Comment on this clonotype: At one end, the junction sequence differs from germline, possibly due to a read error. The CDR3 loop is CAGSFRAVGLTDTQYF. CDR3 sequence (DNA): TGTGCCGGCAGCTTTCGTGCGGTAGGGCTCACAGATACGCAGTATTTT. This chain joins TRBV11-2 and TRBJ2-3; D gene uncertain. The CDR3 runs 16 residues. CDR1 and CDR2 from the germline V gene are SGHAT and FQNNGV.

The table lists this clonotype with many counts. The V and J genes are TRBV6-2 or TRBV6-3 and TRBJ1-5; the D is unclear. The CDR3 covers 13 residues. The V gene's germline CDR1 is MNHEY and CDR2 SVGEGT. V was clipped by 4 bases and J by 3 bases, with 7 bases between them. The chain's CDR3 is CASSFVLNQPQHF. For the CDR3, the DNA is TGTGCCAGCAGTTTCGTCCTCAATCAGCCCCAGCATTTT.

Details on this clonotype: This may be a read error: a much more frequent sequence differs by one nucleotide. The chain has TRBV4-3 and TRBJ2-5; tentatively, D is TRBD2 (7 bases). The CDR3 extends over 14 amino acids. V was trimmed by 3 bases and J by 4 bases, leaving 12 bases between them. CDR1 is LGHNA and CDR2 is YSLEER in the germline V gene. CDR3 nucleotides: TGCGCCAGCAGCCATGTGGGAGGGGGAGAGACCCAGTACTTC. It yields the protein CASSHVGGGETQYF.

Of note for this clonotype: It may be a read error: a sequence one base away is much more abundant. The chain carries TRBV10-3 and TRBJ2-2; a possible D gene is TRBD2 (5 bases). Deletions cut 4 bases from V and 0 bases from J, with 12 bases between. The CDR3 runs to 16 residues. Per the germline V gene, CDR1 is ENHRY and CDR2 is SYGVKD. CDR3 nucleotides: TGTGCCATCAGTGCAGAAGGACTGGCGAACACCGGGGAGCTGTTTTTT. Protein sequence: CAISAEGLANTGELFF.

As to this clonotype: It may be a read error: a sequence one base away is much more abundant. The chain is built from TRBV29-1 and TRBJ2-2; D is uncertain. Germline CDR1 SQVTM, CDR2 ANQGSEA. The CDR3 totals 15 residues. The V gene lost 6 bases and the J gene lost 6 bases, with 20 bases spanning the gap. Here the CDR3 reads CSVYSKVSRAGELFF. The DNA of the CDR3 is TGCAGCGTGTACTCTAAGGTCTCCCGGGCCGGGGAGCTGTTTTTT.

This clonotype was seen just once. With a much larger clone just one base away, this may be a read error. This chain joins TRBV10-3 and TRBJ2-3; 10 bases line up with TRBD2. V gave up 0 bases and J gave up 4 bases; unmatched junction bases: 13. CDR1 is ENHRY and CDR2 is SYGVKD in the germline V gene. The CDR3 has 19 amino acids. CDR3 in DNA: TGTGCCATCAGTGAGTCATCGGCTTCTAGCGGGAGACACTCAGATACGCAGTATTTT. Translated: CAISESSASSGRHSDTQYF.

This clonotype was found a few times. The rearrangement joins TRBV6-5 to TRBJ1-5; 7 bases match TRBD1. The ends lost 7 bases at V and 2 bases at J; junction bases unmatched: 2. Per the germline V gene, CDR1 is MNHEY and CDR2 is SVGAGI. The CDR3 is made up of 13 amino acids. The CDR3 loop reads CASKGAGNQPQHF. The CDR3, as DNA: TGTGCCAGCAAGGGGGCCGGCAATCAGCCCCAGCATTTT.